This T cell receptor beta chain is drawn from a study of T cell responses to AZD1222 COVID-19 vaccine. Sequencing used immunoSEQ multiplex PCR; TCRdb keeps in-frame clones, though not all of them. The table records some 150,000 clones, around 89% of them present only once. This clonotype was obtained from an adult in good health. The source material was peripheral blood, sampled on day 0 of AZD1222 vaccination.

This CDR3 is CASSLALSGGTEAFF. CDR3 nucleotides: TGTGCCAGCAGCTTAGCGCTGAGTGGAGGGACTGAAGCTTTCTTT. V usage is TRBV7-9 and J usage is TRBJ1-1; no clear D gene. The CDR3 runs to 15 residues. V lost 0 bases to trimming and J lost 5 bases, with 13 bases between them. Germline V gene lookup returns CDR1 SEHNR and CDR2 FQNEAQ (reference sequence).